This TCR beta chain was recovered during a study of blood T cell repertoires in COVID-19. The germline gives CDR1 SGHNT, CDR2 YENEEA. Trimming shortened V by 1 base and J by 5 bases, and 11 bases separated the two germline ends. This CDR3 is 14 amino acids long. Profiling relied on immunoSEQ multiplex PCR, and the TCRdb table lists in-frame clones only, not all of them. The sample lists roughly 100,000 clones, over 65% occurring once. The clonotype was recovered from a human donor in a cohort sampled during active COVID-19. The sample consisted of peripheral blood. This chain links TRBV11-3 with TRBJ1-1; tentatively, D is TRBD1 (6 bases). The CDR3 DNA is TGTGCCAGCAGCTTAGGGAGGGGGGGGACTGAAGCTTTCTTT. Its protein product is CASSLGRGGTEAFF. The full variable domain, with the rest looked up from reference TRBV11-3 and TRBJ1-1, is EAGVVQSPRYKIIEKKQPVAFWCNPISGHNTLYWYLQNLGQGPELLIRYENEEAVDDSQLPKDRFSAERLKGVDSTLKIQPAELGDSAVYLCASSLGRGGTEAFFGQGTRLTVV.